This entry lists 30 T cell receptor beta chains sequenced from one sample in a study of blood T cell repertoires in COVID-19. Profiled with immunoSEQ multiplex PCR; TCRdb holds only in-frame clones, not every one. The sample comprises around 110,000 clones, approximately 82% of which are singletons, and over 6% rests with the top ten. What was sequenced was peripheral blood. The receptors were sampled from a man between 65 and 79 years old with active or convalescent COVID-19.

V is TRBV24-1 and J is TRBJ2-1; the D gene is possibly TRBD1 (6 bases). There are 15 residues in the CDR3. Deletions cut 5 bases from V and 6 bases from J, with 16 bases between. Per germline, CDR1 KGHDR and CDR2 SFDVKD. In DNA, the CDR3 is TGTGCCACCAGTGGCATCATCAGGGGATGCAATGAGCAGTTCTTC. Translating gives CATSGIIRGCNEQFF.

This chain joins TRBV18 and TRBJ2-7, with D tentatively TRBD1 (6 bases). V was cut by 3 bases and J by 9 bases, with 18 bases left in between. Germline CDR1 reads KGHSH; CDR2 reads LQKENI. The CDR3 extends over 14 amino acids. The CDR3 reads CASSPPSDIGGQYF. The CDR3 DNA follows: TGTGCCAGCTCACCGCCGTCTGATATAGGGGGGCAGTACTTC.

The gene calls are TRBV19 and TRBJ2-2; a weak D match, TRBD2 (5 bases). Trimming stripped 6 bases from V and 0 bases from J, with 11 bases between. Germline values: CDR1 LNHDA, CDR2 SQIVND (reference sequence). This CDR3 has 15 amino acids. The chain's CDR3 is CASSPGLPNTGELFF. In DNA, the CDR3 is TGTGCCAGTAGCCCCGGACTCCCGAACACCGGGGAGCTGTTTTTT.

The CDR3 loop reads CASSLPFRGISGVEQFF. The CDR3 bases are TGTGCCAGCAGCTTACCCTTTAGGGGAATTAGCGGGGTTGAGCAGTTCTTC. The rearrangement links TRBV11-3 to TRBJ2-1, with 8 bases identical to TRBD2. This CDR3 has 17 amino acids. CDR1 and CDR2 from the germline V gene are SGHNT and YENEEA. V lost 2 bases and J lost 9; bases outside the gene matches: 15.

This clone was counted once. Other DNA sequences in the sample encode the same CDR3. This sequence joins TRBV2 and TRBJ2-3, with 10 bases fitting TRBD1. CDR3 length: 14 residues. Germline V gives CDR1 SNHLY, CDR2 FYNNEI. Trimming removed 6 bases from V and 3 bases from J; junction bases left unmatched: 3. For the CDR3, the DNA is TGTGCCAGCAGCCGGGACAGGGGTACAGATACGCAGTATTTT. As protein: CASSRDRGTDTQYF.

The chain uses TRBV10-3 and TRBJ1-3; no clear D. The V end lost 0 bases, the J end lost 0 bases, and 15 bases lay between the germline ends. The germline V gene has CDR1 ENHRY and CDR2 SYGVKD. This CDR3 has 18 residues. The CDR3 nucleotides are TGTGCCATCAGTGAGTCTCGTGCGGTGAGACTCTCTGGAAACACCATATATTTT. It translates to CAISESRAVRLSGNTIYF.

The rearrangement links TRBV5-1 to TRBJ1-6; D possibly corresponds to TRBD1 (6 bases). This CDR3 has 15 residues. Looked up from germline, CDR1 is SGHRS and CDR2 is YFSETQ. The V end was cut by 6 bases, the J end by 8 bases, with 18 bases between. The CDR3 reads CASTDSGGRHSPLHF. DNA of the CDR3: TGCGCCAGCACCGATTCGGGGGGGCGTCATTCACCCCTCCACTTT.

V gene TRBV4-2 combines with J gene TRBJ1-1, with 8 bases aligning to TRBD1. The germline V gene encodes CDR1 LGHNA and CDR2 YNFKEQ. Trimming took 4 bases from V and 6 from J; bases not matched to a gene: 4. There are 13 residues in the CDR3. The CDR3 bases are TGTGCCAGCAGCCTAGGACAGGGACCTGAAGCTTTCTTT. Residues: CASSLGQGPEAFF.

J is TRBJ1-1 and V is TRBV6-5, with TRBD1 matching over 7 bases. The length of the CDR3 is 14 residues. Germline trimming cut 7 bases from V and 1 base from J; bases unmatched to any gene: 6. The germline V gene encodes CDR1 MNHEY and CDR2 SVGAGI. CDR3: CASKRSGGNTEAFF. In DNA form, the CDR3 reads TGTGCCAGCAAAAGATCAGGGGGGAACACTGAAGCTTTCTTT.

The rearrangement joins TRBV27 to TRBJ1-5, with D tentatively TRBD1 (6 bases). The length of the CDR3 is 13 residues. Germline V lookup: CDR1 MNHEY, CDR2 SMNVEV (reference sequence). Between the trimmed V and J ends, which lost 5 bases and 4 bases, there was a span of 9 bases. CDR3 protein: CASSRQGNQPQHF. CDR3 nucleotides: TGTGCCAGCAGTAGGCAGGGGAATCAGCCCCAGCATTTT.

The chain uses TRBV27 and TRBJ1-2, with D perhaps matching TRBD1 (5 bases). CDR1 MNHEY and CDR2 SMNVEV come from the germline V gene (reference sequence). With 6 bases removed from V and 0 bases from J, the gap between germline ends came to 14 bases. There are 15 residues in the CDR3. The CDR3 sequence is CASRTIGGSNYGYTF. The DNA of the CDR3 is TGTGCCAGCAGGACCATTGGGGGGTCTAACTATGGCTACACCTTC.

This clone was recorded only once. The V gene is TRBV11-2, the J gene TRBJ2-1, with a possible D match to TRBD2 (5 bases). V shed 1 base and J shed 5 bases, with 18 bases lying between them. CDR3 length: 17 amino acids. Germline CDR1 and CDR2: SGHAT and FQNNGV. CDR3 nucleotides: TGTGCCAGCAGCTTAGTGACGACTACCCGACCTAACAATGAGCAGTTCTTC. This gives the protein CASSLVTTTRPNNEQFF. The variable domain in full, completed from reference TRBV11-2 and TRBJ2-1, reads EAGVAQSPRYKIIEKRQSVAFWCNPISGHATLYWYQQILGQGPKLLIQFQNNGVVDDSQLPKDRFSAERLKGVDSTLKIQPAKLEDSAVYLCASSLVTTTRPNNEQFFGPGTRLTVL.

DNA of the CDR3: TGTGCCAGTAGTGGTGACAGGGCTGGCTACAATGAGCAGTTCTTC. Translated: CASSGDRAGYNEQFF. The genes are TRBV19 and TRBJ2-1; TRBD1 agrees at 7 bases. Trimming removed 5 bases from V and 3 bases from J; junction bases left unmatched: 7. There are 15 residues in the CDR3. The germline V gene encodes CDR1 LNHDA and CDR2 SQIVND (reference sequence).

This chain joins TRBV18 and TRBJ2-5, with a tentative D call TRBD1 (5 bases). This CDR3 is 13 amino acids long. V lost 1 base, J lost 5 bases, and 8 bases lay in between. Germline CDR1 KGHSH, CDR2 LQKENI. The CDR3 sequence: CASSPQGWETQYF. CDR3 DNA sequence: TGTGCCAGCTCACCACAGGGGTGGGAGACCCAGTACTTC. Together with reference TRBV18 and TRBJ2-5, the CDR3 gives the full variable domain: NAGVMQNPRHLVRRRGQEARLRCSPMKGHSHVYWYRQLPEEGLKFMVYLQKENIIDESGMPKERFSAEFPKEGPSILRIQQVVRGDSAAYFCASSPQGWETQYFGPGTRLLVL.

This clone was picked up one time. DNA of the CDR3: TGTGCCAGCAGTATGGACAGGGGGCAGTCCGGGGAGCTGTTTTTT. Translation gives CASSMDRGQSGELFF. The genes are TRBV5-5 and TRBJ2-2; 11 nucleotides match TRBD1. This CDR3 is built from 15 residues. Germline lookup yields CDR1 SGHKS and CDR2 YYEKEE (reference sequence). J lost 6 bases, V lost 5 bases, and 6 bases had no gene match.

CDR3 DNA sequence: TGTGCCTCGAGACTGGGAGCCTCCTCAGTTTCTTCACCCCTCCACTTT. This gives the protein CASRLGASSVSSPLHF. The chain has TRBV30 and TRBJ1-6; D unresolved. V was shortened by 7 bases and J by 9 bases, with 25 bases between the two germline ends. The CDR3 is made up of 16 amino acids. Germline V lookup: CDR1 GTSNPN, CDR2 SVGIG (reference sequence).

This clone was seen only once. V gene TRBV3-1 (or the pseudogene TRBV3-2) combines with J gene TRBJ2-5; D perhaps matches TRBD2 (6 bases). V dropped 5 bases and J dropped 4 bases, with 23 bases sitting between them. Germline V gene lookup returns CDR1 LGHDT and CDR2 YNNKEL (reference sequence). The CDR3 length is 17 residues. The CDR3 region has the DNA TGTGCCAGCAGCACAAGCTGGCTAATCGGAGGGTCAGAGACCCAGTACTTC. This translates into CASSTSWLIGGSETQYF.

J is TRBJ2-1 and V is TRBV5-1; 8 bases match TRBD1. There are 15 residues in the CDR3. From germline, CDR1 is SGHRS and CDR2 YFSETQ. The V gene end was trimmed by 4 bases and the J gene end by 5 bases; junction bases not matched to a gene: 8. CDR3 amino acids: CASSRTGQEHNEQFF. The CDR3 DNA reads as TGCGCCAGCAGCAGAACGGGACAGGAGCACAATGAGCAGTTCTTC.

This chain uses TRBV30 with TRBJ1-1, with 8 bases matching TRBD1. Germline CDR1 and CDR2: GTSNPN and SVGIG (reference sequence). The CDR3 sequence is 17 residues long. J was trimmed by 1 base and V by 0 bases; bases with no gene match: 10. CDR3 nucleotide sequence: TGTGCCTGGAGTGTACGAAGGACAGGGTTTGAGAACACTGAAGCTTTCTTT. It encodes CAWSVRRTGFENTEAFF.

This chain joins TRBV5-1 and TRBJ2-1; D gene unclear. The germline CDR1 and CDR2 sequences are SGHRS and YFSETQ. The CDR3 length is 14 residues. The ends were cut back, 4 bases at V and 0 bases at J, with 8 bases in the middle. DNA for the CDR3: TGCGCCAGCAGCATTAAGAGCTCCTACAATGAGCAGTTCTTC. Its translation: CASSIKSSYNEQFF.

This rearrangement joins TRBV19 to TRBJ1-5, with no clear D. CDR3 length equals 13 residues. Trimming left V 2 bases short and J 4 bases short, with 6 bases between. Germline V CDR1 and CDR2: LNHDA, SQIVND (reference sequence). The CDR3: CASSISENQPQHF. The CDR3 bases are TGTGCCAGTAGTATAAGCGAGAATCAGCCCCAGCATTTT.

The CDR3 DNA reads TGCGCCAGCAGCTGGGGATATAGCGGGAGTAAGGGAGATACGCAGTATTTT. Its translation: CASSWGYSGSKGDTQYF. J is TRBJ2-3 and V is TRBV5-1; 9 positions match TRBD2. The ends lost 3 bases at V and 5 bases at J; junction bases unmatched: 13. Germline V gene lookup returns CDR1 SGHRS and CDR2 YFSETQ. This CDR3 is built from 17 residues. The variable domain in full, completed from reference TRBV5-1 and TRBJ2-3, reads KAGVTQTPRYLIKTRGQQVTLSCSPISGHRSVSWYQQTPGQGLQFLFEYFSETQRNKGNFPGRFSGRQFSNSRSEMNVSTLELGDSALYLCASSWGYSGSKGDTQYFGPGTRLTVL.

The chain links TRBV7-3 to TRBJ2-3, with TRBD2 matching over 10 bases. The length of the CDR3 is 16 residues. The trim removed 4 bases at V and 5 bases at J, leaving 9 bases unmatched. Looked up from germline, CDR1 is SGHTA and CDR2 is FQGTGA. DNA for the CDR3: TGTGCCAGCAGCTCAGGGACTAGCGCTCGTCTAGATACGCAGTATTTT. This encodes CASSSGTSARLDTQYF.

The chain couples TRBV19 to TRBJ1-1; no reliable D call. Germline assignment: CDR1 LNHDA and CDR2 SQIVND (reference sequence). V was trimmed by 0 bases and J by 1 base, leaving 6 bases between them. The CDR3 has 14 residues. The CDR3 bases are TGTGCCAGTAGTATAGATCACAGGAACACTGAAGCTTTCTTT. Protein product: CASSIDHRNTEAFF. The whole variable domain, filled in from reference TRBV19 and TRBJ1-1, reads DGGITQSPKYLFRKEGQNVTLSCEQNLNHDAMYWYRQDPGQGLRLIYYSQIVNDFQKGDIAEGYSVSREKKESFPLTVTSAQKNPTAFYLCASSIDHRNTEAFFGQGTRLTVV.

Here the CDR3 reads CASSIGGGTDPYGYTF. The DNA for the CDR3 is TGTGCCAGCAGCATAGGAGGAGGGACAGATCCCTATGGCTACACCTTC. The chain links TRBV7-8 to TRBJ1-2; TRBD1 matches at 7 bases. The CDR3 contains 16 residues. Trimming took 5 bases from V and 4 from J; bases not matched to a gene: 13. Germline V gene lookup returns CDR1 SGHVS and CDR2 FQNEAQ.

This chain connects TRBV6-5 to TRBJ1-5; D is unresolved. The CDR3 is made up of 15 amino acids. Germline lookup yields CDR1 MNHEY and CDR2 SVGAGI. Trimming left V 7 bases short and J 2 bases short, with 15 bases between. For the CDR3, the DNA is TGTGCCAGCACCGACATGGTGAGTGGCAATCAGCCCCAGCATTTT. Residues: CASTDMVSGNQPQHF.

This chain's CDR3 is CAWSVLSGRLHGYTF. CDR3 nucleotides: TGTGCCTGGAGTGTACTGTCAGGGAGGTTACATGGCTACACCTTC. V gene TRBV30 combines with J gene TRBJ1-2; the D gene is possibly TRBD1 (5 bases). The germline V and J ends were trimmed by 0 bases and 6 bases, with 17 bases remaining between them. Germline values: CDR1 GTSNPN, CDR2 SVGIG (reference sequence). CDR3 length equals 15 residues.

The genes are TRBV11-3 and TRBJ2-5; 8 nucleotides line up with TRBD2. Germline V gene data show CDR1 as SGHNT and CDR2 as YENEEA. Trimming removed 0 bases from V and 5 bases from J; junction bases left unmatched: 8. The CDR3 has 16 amino acids. The CDR3 DNA reads TGTGCCAGCAGCTTAGATCGAGGACTAGCACGCGAGACCCAGTACTTC. Translating gives CASSLDRGLARETQYF.

The chain employs TRBV24-1 and TRBJ2-5; TRBD2 might be the D (6 bases). CDR3 size: 15 residues. From germline, CDR1 is KGHDR and CDR2 SFDVKD. V was clipped by 3 bases and J by 4 bases, with 14 bases between them. The CDR3 DNA is TGTGCCACCAGTGATCAGGGAGGCGGCGCAGAGACCCAGTACTTC. It is translated as CATSDQGGGAETQYF.

The chain couples TRBV29-1 to TRBJ2-7, with unresolved D. The germline CDR1 and CDR2 sequences are SQVTM and ANQGSEA. The CDR3 covers 13 residues. Trimming pared 1 base from V and 4 bases from J, leaving 11 bases between. The chain's CDR3 is CSVEAPGRYEQYF. In DNA, the CDR3 is TGCAGCGTTGAAGCTCCAGGAAGATACGAGCAGTACTTC.